These T cell receptor beta chains were read from a single sample in a study of post-analysis software for immune sequencing data. TCRdb re-called the PCR reads with MiXCR, one entry per CDR3 protein. The data show hundreds of thousands of distinct CDR3 sequences, 30% seen once. Sequences were obtained from blood. The receptors here all came from a girl under 18 with multiple sclerosis. Each CDR3 is given with its conserved first and last residue. The order of the fields is clone size, D gene, V gene, J gene, CDR3 protein, CDR3 DNA. A D gene is named only where the DNA matches it firmly. Not all rows give a size; the values are once, few, many and, for expanded clones, a class.

-	TRBD1	TRBV20-1	TRBJ1-4	CSAREPRGLKNEKLFF	TGCAGTGCTAGAGAACCGAGGGGGCTGAAAAATGAAAAACTGTTTTTT
-	TRBD2	TRBV10-3	TRBJ2-7	CAISPSGNIYEQYF	TGTGCCATCAGTCCTAGCGGGAACATCTACGAGCAGTACTTC
many	-	TRBV20-1	TRBJ2-7	CSARPPSYEQYF	TGCAGTGCTAGACCTCCGTCCTACGAGCAGTACTTC
few	-	TRBV14	TRBJ2-3	CASSQTRDHLYF	TGTGCCAGCAGCCAGACCCGGGACCACCTGTATTTT
-	TRBD1	TRBV7-9	TRBJ2-1	CASSLGPGQGSNEQFF	TGTGCCAGCAGCTTAGGACCGGGACAGGGTTCCAATGAGCAGTTCTTC
few	-	TRBV9	TRBJ2-2	CASSGRARRVDTGELFF	TGTGCCAGCAGCGGAAGGGCGAGGCGGGTTGACACCGGGGAGCTGTTTTTT
few	TRBD1	TRBV2	TRBJ1-6	CASSLPGTAYNSPLHF	TGTGCCAGCAGCCTACCCGGGACAGCTTATAATTCACCCCTCCACTTT
few	TRBD1	TRBV6-5	TRBJ2-4	CASSLNRDRAYGQYF	TGTGCCAGCAGTCTTAACCGGGACAGGGCCTACGGGCAGTACTTC
few	-	TRBV12-3/TRBV12-4	TRBJ2-4	CASSSVFSKNIQYF	TGTGCCAGCAGTTCAGTTTTTTCCAAAAACATTCAGTACTTC
-	-	TRBV28	TRBJ1-4	CASRWTAENEKLFF	TGTGCCAGCAGATGGACGGCAGAGAATGAAAAACTGTTTTTT
few	TRBD2	TRBV7-9	TRBJ2-5	CASSPYGGEETQYF	TGTGCCAGCAGCCCCTATGGGGGGGAAGAGACCCAGTACTTC
-	-	TRBV28	TRBJ1-5	CASSLRQPYQPQHF	TGTGCCAGCAGCCTCAGACAGCCTTATCAGCCCCAGCATTTT
few	-	TRBV15	TRBJ2-3	CATSRALSDTQYF	TGTGCCACCAGCAGAGCCCTTTCAGATACGCAGTATTTT
-	-	TRBV12-3/TRBV12-4	TRBJ2-5	CASSDPETQYF	TGTGCCAGCAGCGATCCAGAGACCCAGTACTTC
few	-	TRBV20-1	TRBJ1-2	CSADHRKTPGHLYGYTF	TGCAGTGCCGATCACAGAAAAACCCCGGGACACCTCTATGGCTACACCTTC
-	-	TRBV27	TRBJ2-1	CASSKPGSYNEQFF	TGTGCCAGCAGTAAACCGGGCTCCTACAATGAGCAGTTCTTC
-	TRBD2	TRBV12-3/TRBV12-4	TRBJ2-3	CASSWGGADVQYF	TGTGCCAGCAGTTGGGGGGGAGCAGATGTGCAGTATTTT
few	TRBD2	TRBV5-1	TRBJ2-1	CASNLQTGGNEQFF	TGCGCCAGCAATCTTCAGACGGGGGGCAATGAGCAGTTCTTC
few	TRBD2	TRBV15	TRBJ2-1	CATRTTSGVDSEQFF	TGTGCCACCAGAACGACTAGCGGGGTGGACAGTGAGCAGTTCTTC
-	TRBD1	TRBV10-3	TRBJ2-3	CAITQGTGGRGDTQYF	TGTGCCATCACTCAAGGGACAGGCGGGCGAGGGGATACGCAGTATTTT
-	-	TRBV12-3/TRBV12-4	TRBJ1-5	CASSSRSGAGQPQHF	TGTGCCAGCAGCTCTAGGTCTGGTGCGGGACAGCCCCAGCATTTT
many	TRBD1	TRBV27	TRBJ2-7	CASSYGTGGAYEQYF	TGTGCCAGCAGTTACGGGACAGGGGGCGCCTACGAGCAGTACTTC
few	-	TRBV20-1	TRBJ2-7	CSIGTVYEQYF	TGCAGCATCGGGACGGTCTACGAGCAGTACTTC
few	-	TRBV10-3	TRBJ2-7	CAISGLKQGLEQYF	TGTGCCATCAGTGGTCTCAAGCAGGGGCTCGAGCAGTACTTC
many	TRBD2	TRBV6-2/TRBV6-3	TRBJ2-7	CASSPGASGGDSYEQYF	TGTGCCAGCAGTCCCGGGGCTAGCGGGGGCGACTCCTACGAGCAGTACTTC
many	-	TRBV12-3/TRBV12-4	TRBJ2-7	CASSMGHLSSYEQYF	TGTGCCAGCAGTATGGGACACCTGAGCTCCTACGAGCAGTACTTC
-	-	TRBV10-3	TRBJ2-5	CAISVTRPDNEQYF	TGTGCCATCAGTGTAACGAGACCAGACAATGAGCAGTACTTC
-	-	TRBV24-1	TRBJ2-4	CATRDGGAANIQYF	TGTGCCACCAGGGATGGGGGGGCGGCAAACATTCAGTACTTC
few	-	TRBV3-1	TRBJ1-5	CAIPRLQPQHF	TGTGCCATACCAAGACTTCAGCCCCAGCATTTT
many	-	TRBV4-3	TRBJ2-1	CASSQDSLASSYNEQFF	TGCGCCAGCAGCCAAGATAGTTTAGCGAGCTCCTACAATGAGCAGTTCTTC
-	-	TRBV19	TRBJ1-2	CASSSTLRVFHGYTF	TGTGCCAGTAGTTCGACCCTCAGAGTCTTCCATGGCTACACCTTC
-	-	TRBV14	TRBJ1-2	CASSQVRVNYGYTF	TGTGCCAGCAGCCAAGTTAGAGTTAACTATGGCTACACCTTC
few	-	TRBV14	TRBJ1-2	CASSQFYGYTF	TGTGCCAGCAGCCAATTCTATGGCTACACCTTC
-	TRBD1	TRBV10-3	TRBJ2-7	CAISDEQGPVSYEQYF	TGTGCCATCAGTGATGAACAGGGGCCAGTGTCCTACGAGCAGTACTTC
-	-	TRBV3-1	TRBJ2-4	CASSPSADEQYF	TGTGCCAGCAGCCCGTCTGCCGATGAGCAGTACTTC
once	-	TRBV7-8	TRBJ2-1	CASSIIRVYNEQFF	TGTGCCAGCAGTATTATCCGTGTATACAATGAGCAGTTCTTC
many	TRBD2	TRBV20-1	TRBJ2-3	CSASSGSVTDTQYF	TGCAGTGCTAGTAGCGGGAGTGTAACAGATACGCAGTATTTT
-	-	TRBV10-3	TRBJ2-7	CAISESNEQYF	TGTGCCATCAGTGAGTCTAACGAGCAGTACTTC
-	TRBD2	TRBV7-2	TRBJ2-7	CASSISLTGTRFPYEQYF	TGTGCCAGCAGCATTTCACTGACCGGGACTAGATTCCCCTACGAGCAGTACTTC
-	-	TRBV12-3/TRBV12-4	TRBJ1-5	CASSAPTGPHQPQHF	TGTGCCAGCAGTGCACCGACAGGCCCCCATCAGCCCCAGCATTTT
few	TRBD1	TRBV27	TRBJ2-7	CASSLSRPGQGTEQYF	TGTGCCAGCAGTCTATCTAGACCGGGACAGGGGACCGAGCAGTACTTC
-	-	TRBV2	TRBJ1-2	CASSERQEAGYTF	TGTGCCAGCAGTGAGAGGCAGGAGGCGGGCTACACCTTC